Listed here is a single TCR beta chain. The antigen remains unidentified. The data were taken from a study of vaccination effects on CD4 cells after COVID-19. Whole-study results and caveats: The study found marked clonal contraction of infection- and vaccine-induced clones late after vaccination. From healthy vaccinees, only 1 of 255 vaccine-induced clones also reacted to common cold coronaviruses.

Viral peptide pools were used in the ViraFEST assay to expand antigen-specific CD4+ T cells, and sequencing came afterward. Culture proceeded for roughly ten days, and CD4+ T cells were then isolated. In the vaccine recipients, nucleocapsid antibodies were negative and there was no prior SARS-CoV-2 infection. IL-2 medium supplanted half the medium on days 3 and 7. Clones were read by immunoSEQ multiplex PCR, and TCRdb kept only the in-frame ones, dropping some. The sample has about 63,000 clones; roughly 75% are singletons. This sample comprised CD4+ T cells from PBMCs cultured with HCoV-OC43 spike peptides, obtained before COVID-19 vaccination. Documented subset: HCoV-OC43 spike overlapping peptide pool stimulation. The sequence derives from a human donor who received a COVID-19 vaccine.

The DNA of the CDR3 is TGTGCCAGCAGCCAAGGGGCAGGCGGGCAGCCCCAGCATTTT. It encodes CASSQGAGGQPQHF. The gene calls are TRBV3-1 (or the pseudogene TRBV3-2) and TRBJ1-5, with unresolved D. V lost 1 base and J 7 bases, leaving 11 bases between the germline ends. CDR3 size: 14 residues. Germline CDR1 LGHDT, CDR2 YNNKEL (reference sequence).